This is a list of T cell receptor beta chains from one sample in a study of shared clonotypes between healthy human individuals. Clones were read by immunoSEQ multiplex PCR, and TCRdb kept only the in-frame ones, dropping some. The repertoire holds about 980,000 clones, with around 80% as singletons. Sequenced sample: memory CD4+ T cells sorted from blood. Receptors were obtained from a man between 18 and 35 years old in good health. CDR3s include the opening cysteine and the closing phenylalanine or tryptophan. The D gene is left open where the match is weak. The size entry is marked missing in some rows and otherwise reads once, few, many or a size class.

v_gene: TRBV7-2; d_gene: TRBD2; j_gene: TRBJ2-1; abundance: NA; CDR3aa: CASSLGRLAGTVYEQFF; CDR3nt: TGTGCCAGCAGCTTAGGGAGACTAGCGGGAACGGTCTATGAGCAGTTCTTC
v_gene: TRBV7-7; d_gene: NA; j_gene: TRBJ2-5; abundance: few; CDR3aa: CASSSGQETQYF; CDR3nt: TGTGCTAGCAGCTCGGGGCAAGAGACCCAGTACTTC
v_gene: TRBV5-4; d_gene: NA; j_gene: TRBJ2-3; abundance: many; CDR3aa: CASSLSYGDTQYF; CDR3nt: TGTGCCAGCAGCTTAAGTTACGGAGATACGCAGTATTTT
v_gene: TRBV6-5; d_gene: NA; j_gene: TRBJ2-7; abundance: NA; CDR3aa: CASSYANKQYF; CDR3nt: TGTGCCAGCAGTTACGCCAACAAGCAGTACTTC
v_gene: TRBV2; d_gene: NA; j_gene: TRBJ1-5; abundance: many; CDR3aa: CASSEGEFSNQPQHF; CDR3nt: TGTGCCAGCAGTGAGGGGGAGTTTAGCAATCAGCCCCAGCATTTT
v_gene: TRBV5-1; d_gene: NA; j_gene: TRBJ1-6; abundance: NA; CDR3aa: CASSLAGMGNNSPLHF; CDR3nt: TGCGCCAGCAGCTTGGCCGGGATGGGGAATAATTCACCCCTCCACTTT
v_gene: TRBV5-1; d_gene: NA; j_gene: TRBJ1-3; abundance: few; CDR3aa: CASSLKEVGTGNTIYF; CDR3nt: TGCGCCAGCAGCTTGAAGGAAGTAGGGACTGGAAACACCATATATTTT
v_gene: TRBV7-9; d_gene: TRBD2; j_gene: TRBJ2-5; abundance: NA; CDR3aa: CASSPGTSGGRETQYF; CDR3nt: TGTGCCAGCAGCCCTGGGACTAGCGGGGGTCGAGAGACCCAGTACTTC
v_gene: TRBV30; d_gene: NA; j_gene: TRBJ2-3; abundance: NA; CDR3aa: CAWTSKVQVRDTQYF; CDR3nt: TGTGCCTGGACTAGTAAAGTCCAGGTTCGGGATACGCAGTATTTT
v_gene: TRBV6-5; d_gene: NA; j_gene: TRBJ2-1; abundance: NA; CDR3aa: CASRRGPGPYNEQFF; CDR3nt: TGTGCCAGCAGGCGTGGACCCGGGCCCTACAATGAGCAGTTCTTC
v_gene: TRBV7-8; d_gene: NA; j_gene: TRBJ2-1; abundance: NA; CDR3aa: CASSLIPAGSSYNEQFF; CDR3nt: TGTGCCAGCAGCTTAATTCCCGCGGGCAGCTCCTACAATGAGCAGTTCTTC
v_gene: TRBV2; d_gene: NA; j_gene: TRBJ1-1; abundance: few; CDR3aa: CASSEGGREAFF; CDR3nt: TGTGCCAGCAGTGAAGGTGGACGGGAAGCTTTCTTT
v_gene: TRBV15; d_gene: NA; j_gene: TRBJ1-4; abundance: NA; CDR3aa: CATSAPGPGAGEKLFF; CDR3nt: TGTGCCACCAGCGCCCCGGGGCCAGGGGCTGGCGAAAAACTGTTTTTT
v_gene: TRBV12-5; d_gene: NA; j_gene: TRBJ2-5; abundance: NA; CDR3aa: CASGKGTGMGETQYF; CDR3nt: TGTGCTAGTGGTAAAGGGACGGGTATGGGGGAGACCCAGTACTTC
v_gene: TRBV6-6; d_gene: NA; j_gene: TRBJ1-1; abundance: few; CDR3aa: CASSSWQSETEAFF; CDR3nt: TGTGCCAGCAGTTCGTGGCAGTCGGAGACTGAAGCTTTCTTT
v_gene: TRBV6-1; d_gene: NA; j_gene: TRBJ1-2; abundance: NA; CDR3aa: CASSIPQGSKNGYTF; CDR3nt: TGTGCCAGCAGTATCCCTCAGGGTTCTAAGAATGGCTACACCTTC
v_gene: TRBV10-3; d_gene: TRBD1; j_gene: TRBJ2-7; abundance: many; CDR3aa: CAISGDSYEQYF; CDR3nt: TGTGCCATCAGTGGGGACAGCTACGAGCAGTACTTC
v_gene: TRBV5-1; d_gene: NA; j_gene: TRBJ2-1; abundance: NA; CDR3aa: CASSFGQVSYNEQFF; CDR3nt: TGCGCCAGCAGCTTCGGGCAGGTCTCCTACAATGAGCAGTTCTTC
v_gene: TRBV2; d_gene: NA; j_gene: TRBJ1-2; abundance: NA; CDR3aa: CASSRGRMNYGYTF; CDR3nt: TGTGCCAGCAGCCGAGGGCGAATGAACTATGGCTACACCTTC
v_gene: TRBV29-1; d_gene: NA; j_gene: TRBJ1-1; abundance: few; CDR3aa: CSVETAGDTEAFF; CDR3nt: TGCAGCGTTGAAACAGCCGGAGACACTGAAGCTTTCTTT
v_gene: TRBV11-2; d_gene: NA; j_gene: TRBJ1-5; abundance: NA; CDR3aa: CASSLGGPGQPQHF; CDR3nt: TGTGCCAGCAGCTTAGGGGGCCCGGGGCAGCCCCAGCATTTT
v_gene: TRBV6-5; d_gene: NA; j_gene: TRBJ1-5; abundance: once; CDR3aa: CASSRTRGQPQHF; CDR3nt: TGTGCCAGCAGTCGGACCCGGGGACAGCCCCAGCATTTT
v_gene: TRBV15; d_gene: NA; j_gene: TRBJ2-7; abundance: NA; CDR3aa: CATSRESGAGSYEQYF; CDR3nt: TGTGCCACCAGCAGAGAGAGTGGGGCAGGGAGCTACGAGCAGTACTTC
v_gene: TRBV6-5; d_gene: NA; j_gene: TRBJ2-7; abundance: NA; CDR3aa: CASSYGVTYEQYF; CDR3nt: TGTGCCAGCAGTTACGGGGTTACCTACGAGCAGTACTTC